This T cell receptor beta chain was sequenced in a study of cytomegalovirus exposure and HLA in healthy donors. Study as a whole: The 90 to 150 validation repertoires, a later analysis reported, used the same platform as the approximately 700 first-cohort repertoires.

Separate from the approximately 720-subject first cohort, the 120-subject validation cohort was the one that the donors belonged to. Comment on this clone: Its antigen remains unknown.

Whole-study findings and limits: Researchers catalogued about 150 TCR beta chains as cytomegalovirus-associated. In vitro data verified a few CMV-associated chains as specific for CMV antigens.

Profiled with immunoSEQ multiplex PCR; TCRdb holds only in-frame clones, not every one. The data contain approximately 150,000 clones, under 95% of them singletons. Germline assignment: CDR1 SNHLY and CDR2 FYNNEI. The CDR3 extends over 16 amino acids. Trimming at V came to 3 bases and at J to 2 bases, leaving 1 base not matched to a gene. V is TRBV2 and J is TRBJ2-5, with 15 bases fitting TRBD2. The sequence came from a woman aged 18-35 years in good health and CMV-seropositive. The sequenced material came from PBMCs. For the CDR3, the DNA is TGTGCCAGCAGTGAGGGACTAGCGGGGGGACAAGAGACCCAGTACTTC. It encodes CASSEGLAGGQETQYF.